A selection of T cell receptor beta chains follows, all from one sample in a study of blood T cells in healthy people across ages. MiXCR was run by TCRdb on the 5' RACE reads, yielding one entry per CDR3 protein. The sample has over a million distinct CDR3 sequences; about 42% are singletons. The sequencing sample was made of blood. The receptors shown here come from a woman aged 18-29 years in good health. Each CDR3 is given with its conserved first and last residue. The D gene is left open where the match is weak. Size values are once, few and many counts, or a class for expanded clones, and some rows have none.

TRBJ2-1 | few | TRBD2 | TRBV28 | CASSRGGTSGHEQFF | TGTGCCAGCAGTCGAGGTGGGACTAGCGGGCACGAGCAGTTCTTC
TRBJ1-5 | few | . | TRBV7-2 | CASSFRGGGQPQHF | TGTGCCAGCAGCTTCAGAGGGGGTGGTCAGCCCCAGCATTTT
TRBJ1-5 | few | . | TRBV10-3 | CAISVSGQNQPQHF | TGTGCCATCAGTGTAAGTGGGCAGAATCAGCCCCAGCATTTT
TRBJ1-2 | once | TRBD1 | TRBV9 | CASLGGRSRYTF | TGTGCCAGCCTAGGGGGCCGATCCCGCTACACCTTC
TRBJ2-4 | . | TRBD2 | TRBV7-9 | CASHSGSSYNEQYF | TGTGCCAGTCACAGCGGGAGTTCTTACAATGAGCAGTACTTC
TRBJ2-5 | . | TRBD2 | TRBV7-2 | CASSLASGDYETQYF | TGTGCCAGCAGCTTAGCTAGCGGGGATTATGAGACCCAGTACTTC
TRBJ1-2 | . | TRBD1 | TRBV6-2/TRBV6-3 | CASSYPKDRVYGYTF | TGTGCCAGCAGTTACCCCAAGGACAGGGTATATGGCTACACCTTC
TRBJ1-1 | few | TRBD1 | TRBV27 | CASTPGGLNTEAFF | TGTGCCAGCACTCCAGGGGGACTGAACACTGAAGCTTTCTTT
TRBJ2-1 | few | . | TRBV3-1 | CASSPSWGPLQFF | TGTGCCAGCAGCCCTTCCTGGGGACCCCTCCAGTTCTTC
TRBJ2-3 | few | TRBD2 | TRBV7-2 | CASSFPAGRGTDTQYF | TGTGCCAGCAGCTTCCCAGCGGGGAGGGGCACAGATACGCAGTATTTT
TRBJ2-5 | . | . | TRBV4-1 | CASSQRGPSAQETQYF | TGCGCCAGCAGCCAAAGAGGTCCTAGCGCCCAAGAGACCCAGTACTTC
TRBJ2-5 | . | . | TRBV5-1 | CASSLLTLQETQYF | TGCGCCAGCAGCTTACTAACGCTCCAAGAGACCCAGTACTTC
TRBJ2-7 | few | . | TRBV11-2 | CASSLYIRYEQYF | TGTGCCAGCAGCTTGTATATTAGGTACGAGCAGTACTTC
TRBJ1-1 | few | . | TRBV20-1 | CSAIPTTEAFF | TGCAGTGCTATCCCCACCACTGAAGCTTTCTTT
TRBJ2-1 | few | TRBD2 | TRBV4-1 | CASSQPKIAGGHNEQFF | TGCGCCAGCAGCCAACCAAAGATAGCGGGGGGGCACAATGAGCAGTTCTTC
TRBJ1-5 | few | TRBD1 | TRBV20-1 | CSARERDRGSIGNQPQHF | TGCAGTGCTAGAGAGAGGGACAGGGGATCAATTGGCAATCAGCCCCAGCATTTT
TRBJ1-2 | few | TRBD1 | TRBV3-1 | CASSQTGREGYTF | TGTGCCAGCAGCCAGACAGGGAGGGAAGGCTACACCTTC
TRBJ2-3 | . | TRBD2 | TRBV18 | CASSPGGTNTDTQYF | TGTGCCAGCTCACCAGGCGGGACTAACACAGATACGCAGTATTTT
TRBJ2-1 | few | . | TRBV6-4 | CASSDRGKNNEQFF | TGTGCCAGCAGTGACCGAGGAAAGAACAATGAGCAGTTCTTC
TRBJ1-2 | . | . | TRBV4-3 | CASSQDFSGFGGYTF | TGCGCCAGCAGCCAAGATTTTTCGGGGTTCGGTGGCTACACCTTC
TRBJ2-3 | . | . | TRBV20-1 | CSDRRDADTQYF | TGCAGTGATAGAAGGGACGCAGATACGCAGTATTTT
TRBJ2-1 | . | TRBD2 | TRBV4-1 | CASSQDRTSGGYNEQFF | TGCGCCAGCAGCCAAGATAGGACTAGCGGGGGGTACAATGAGCAGTTCTTC
TRBJ2-1 | . | TRBD2 | TRBV4-3 | CASSQVLVAGRDNEQFF | TGCGCCAGCAGCCAAGTTCTAGTAGCGGGGCGAGACAATGAGCAGTTCTTC
TRBJ2-1 | . | TRBD1 | TRBV20-1 | CSARDRRTGGVHEQFF | TGCAGTGCTAGAGATCGGAGGACAGGGGGCGTCCATGAGCAGTTCTTC
TRBJ2-3 | . | TRBD1 | TRBV7-2 | CASSFTGATDTQYF | TGTGCCAGCAGCTTTACAGGGGCGACAGATACGCAGTATTTT
TRBJ2-5 | . | . | TRBV10-3 | CAISESGRLAETQYF | TGTGCCATCAGTGAGTCGGGGAGGCTAGCTGAGACCCAGTACTTC
TRBJ1-4 | few | . | TRBV5-1 | CASSLVGTTREKLFF | TGCGCCAGCAGCTTGGTTGGGACTACAAGGGAAAAACTGTTTTTT
TRBJ2-1 | . | TRBD2 | TRBV4-3 | CASSHKGTRLNNEQFF | TGCGCCAGCAGCCACAAAGGGACTAGACTCAACAATGAGCAGTTCTTC
TRBJ2-7 | . | TRBD1 | TRBV13 | CASSRPTGAGYEQYF | TGTGCCAGCAGCCGACCCACAGGGGCAGGCTACGAGCAGTACTTC